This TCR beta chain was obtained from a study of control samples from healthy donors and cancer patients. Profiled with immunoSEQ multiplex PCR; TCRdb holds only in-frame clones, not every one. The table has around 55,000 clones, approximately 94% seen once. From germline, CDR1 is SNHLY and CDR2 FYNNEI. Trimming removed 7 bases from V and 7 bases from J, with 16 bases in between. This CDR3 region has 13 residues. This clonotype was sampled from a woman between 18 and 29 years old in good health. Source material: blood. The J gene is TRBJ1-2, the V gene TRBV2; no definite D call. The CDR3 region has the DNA TGTGCCAGCACCCCACAAGGTGTCTTTGGCTACACCTTC. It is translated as CASTPQGVFGYTF.